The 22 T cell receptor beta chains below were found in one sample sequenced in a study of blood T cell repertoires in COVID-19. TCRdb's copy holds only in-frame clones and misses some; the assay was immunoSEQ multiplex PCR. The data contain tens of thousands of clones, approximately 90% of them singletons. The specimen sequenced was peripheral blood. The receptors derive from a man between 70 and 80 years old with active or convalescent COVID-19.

CDR3 nucleotides: TGTGCCAGCAGCTTAGGGACAGGGAGAAGCAATGAGCAGTTCTTC. Residues: CASSLGTGRSNEQFF. The chain joins TRBV7-2 to TRBJ2-1; TRBD1 aligns across 8 bases. Per germline, CDR1 SGHTA and CDR2 FQGNSA. The junction had 5 bases not matched to a gene; V was cut back by 1 base and J by 6 bases. The CDR3 is made up of 15 amino acids.

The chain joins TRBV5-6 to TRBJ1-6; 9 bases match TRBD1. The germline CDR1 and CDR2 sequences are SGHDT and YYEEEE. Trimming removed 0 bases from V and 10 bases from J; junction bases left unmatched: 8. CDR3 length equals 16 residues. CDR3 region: CASSLAPGQGGSPLHF. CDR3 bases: TGTGCCAGCAGCTTGGCTCCGGGACAGGGTGGCTCACCCCTCCACTTT.

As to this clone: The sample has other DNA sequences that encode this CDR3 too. CDR3 sequence (DNA): TGTGCCAGCAGCCGTAGGACAGAGAATGAAAAACTGTTTTTT. Translated: CASSRRTENEKLFF. This chain uses TRBV7-9 with TRBJ1-4; TRBD1 is a possible D gene (6 bases). The CDR3 extends over 14 amino acids. V shed 5 bases and J shed 5 bases, with 12 bases lying between them. Germline loops: CDR1 SEHNR, CDR2 FQNEAQ (reference sequence).

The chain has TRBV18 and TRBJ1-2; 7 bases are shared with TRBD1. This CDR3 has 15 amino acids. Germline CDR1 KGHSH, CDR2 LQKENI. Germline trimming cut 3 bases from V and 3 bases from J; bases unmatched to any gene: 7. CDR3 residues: CASSPERQGYYGYTF. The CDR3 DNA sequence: TGTGCCAGCTCACCGGAGAGACAGGGCTACTATGGCTACACCTTC.

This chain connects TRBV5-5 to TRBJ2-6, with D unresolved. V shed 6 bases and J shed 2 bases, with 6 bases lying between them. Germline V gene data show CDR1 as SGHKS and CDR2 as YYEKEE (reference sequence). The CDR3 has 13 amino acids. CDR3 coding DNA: TGTGCCAGCACCAAGCCTGGGGCCAACGTCCTGACTTTC. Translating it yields CASTKPGANVLTF.

The CDR3 is CASSADGGTNSPLHF. Here the CDR3 DNA reads TGTGCCAGCAGCGCCGACGGGGGAACCAATTCACCCCTCCACTTT. J is TRBJ1-6 and V is TRBV9; weak D call: TRBD1 (5 bases). CDR1 is SGDLS and CDR2 is YYNGEE in the germline V gene. There are 15 residues in the CDR3. V was shortened by 3 bases and J by 7 bases, with 14 bases between the two germline ends.

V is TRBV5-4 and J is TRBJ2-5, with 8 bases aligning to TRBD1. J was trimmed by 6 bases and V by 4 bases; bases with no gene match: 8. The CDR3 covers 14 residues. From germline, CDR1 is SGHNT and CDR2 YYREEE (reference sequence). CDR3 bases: TGTGCCAGCAGCCTGGACAGGGTATCGAAGACCCAGTACTTC. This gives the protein CASSLDRVSKTQYF.

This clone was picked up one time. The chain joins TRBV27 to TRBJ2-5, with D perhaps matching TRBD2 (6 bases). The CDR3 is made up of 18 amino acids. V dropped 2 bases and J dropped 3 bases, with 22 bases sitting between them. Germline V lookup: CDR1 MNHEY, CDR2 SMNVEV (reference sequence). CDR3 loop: CASSLSPFAGPGEETQYF. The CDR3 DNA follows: TGTGCCAGCAGTTTAAGTCCCTTCGCGGGGCCGGGAGAAGAGACCCAGTACTTC.

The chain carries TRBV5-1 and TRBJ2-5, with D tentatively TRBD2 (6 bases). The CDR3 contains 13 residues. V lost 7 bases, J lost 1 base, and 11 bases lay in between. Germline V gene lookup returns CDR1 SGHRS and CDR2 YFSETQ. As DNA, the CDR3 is TGCGCCAGCCGCGGGGCAGGCCAAGAGACCCAGTACTTC. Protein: CASRGAGQETQYF.

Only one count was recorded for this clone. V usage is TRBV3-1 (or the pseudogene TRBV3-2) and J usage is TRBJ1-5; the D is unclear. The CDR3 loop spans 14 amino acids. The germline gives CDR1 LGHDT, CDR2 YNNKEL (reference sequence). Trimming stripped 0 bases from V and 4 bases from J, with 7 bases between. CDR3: CASSQDTENQPQHF. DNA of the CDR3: TGTGCCAGCAGCCAAGATACGGAGAATCAGCCCCAGCATTTT.

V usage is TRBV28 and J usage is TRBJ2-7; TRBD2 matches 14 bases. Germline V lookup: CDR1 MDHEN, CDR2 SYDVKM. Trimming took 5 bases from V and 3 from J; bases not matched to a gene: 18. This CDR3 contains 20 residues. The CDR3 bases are TGTGCCAGCAGTGACGGACTAGGGACTAGCGGGGGAGGCATCTTCTACGAGCAGTACTTC. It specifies CASSDGLGTSGGGIFYEQYF.

The CDR3 sequence: CASSLTGSTDTQYF. The CDR3 region has the DNA TGTGCCAGCAGCTTGACGGGGAGCACAGATACGCAGTATTTT. V usage is TRBV7-2 and J usage is TRBJ2-3; D is possibly TRBD2 (5 bases). Germline-derived CDR1 and CDR2 are SGHTA and FQGNSA. This CDR3 has 14 amino acids. V was pared by 3 bases and J by 0 bases, with 7 bases between.

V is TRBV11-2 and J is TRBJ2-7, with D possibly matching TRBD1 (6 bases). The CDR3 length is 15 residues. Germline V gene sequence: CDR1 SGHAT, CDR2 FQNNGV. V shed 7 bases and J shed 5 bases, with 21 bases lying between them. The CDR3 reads CASNVDVTGTDEQYF. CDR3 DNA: TGTGCCAGCAACGTTGATGTTACAGGGACGGACGAGCAGTACTTC.

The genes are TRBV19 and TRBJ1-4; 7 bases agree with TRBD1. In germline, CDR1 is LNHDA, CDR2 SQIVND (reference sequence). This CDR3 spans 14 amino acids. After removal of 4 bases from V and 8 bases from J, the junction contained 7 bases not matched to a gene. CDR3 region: CASSTTGFNEKLFF. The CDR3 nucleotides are TGTGCCAGTAGTACGACAGGGTTTAACGAAAAACTGTTTTTT.

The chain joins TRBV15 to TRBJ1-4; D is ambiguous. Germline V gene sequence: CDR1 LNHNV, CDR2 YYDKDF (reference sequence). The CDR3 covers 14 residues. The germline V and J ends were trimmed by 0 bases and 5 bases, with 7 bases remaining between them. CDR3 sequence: CATSRERPNEKLFF. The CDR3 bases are TGTGCCACCAGCAGAGAGCGGCCGAATGAAAAACTGTTTTTT.

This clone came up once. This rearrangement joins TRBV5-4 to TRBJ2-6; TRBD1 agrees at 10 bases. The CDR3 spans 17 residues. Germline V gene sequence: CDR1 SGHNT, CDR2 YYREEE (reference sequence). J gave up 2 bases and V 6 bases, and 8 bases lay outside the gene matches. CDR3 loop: CASKMPGTGAGANVLTF. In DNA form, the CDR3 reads TGTGCCAGCAAAATGCCCGGGACAGGGGCTGGGGCCAACGTCCTGACTTTC. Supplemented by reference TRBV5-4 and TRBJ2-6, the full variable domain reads ETGVTQSPTHLIKTRGQQVTLRCSSQSGHNTVSWYQQALGQGPQFIFQYYREEENGRGNFPPRFSGLQFPNYSSELNVNALELDDSALYLCASKMPGTGAGANVLTFGAGSRLTVL.

Here the CDR3 reads CASSLAGTAEAFF. Written as DNA, the CDR3 is TGTGCCAGCAGCTTAGCGGGGACAGCAGAAGCTTTCTTT. The chain has TRBV7-2 and TRBJ1-1; 7 bases line up with TRBD1. V lost 0 bases and J lost 8; bases outside the gene matches: 3. This CDR3 comprises 13 residues. The germline V gene encodes CDR1 SGHTA and CDR2 FQGNSA.

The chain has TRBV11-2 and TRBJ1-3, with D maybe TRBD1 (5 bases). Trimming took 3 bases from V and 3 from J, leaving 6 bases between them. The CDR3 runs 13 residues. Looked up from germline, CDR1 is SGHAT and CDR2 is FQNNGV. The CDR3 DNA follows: TGTGCCAGCAGCTTGCAGGGTGGAAACACCATATATTTT. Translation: CASSLQGGNTIYF.

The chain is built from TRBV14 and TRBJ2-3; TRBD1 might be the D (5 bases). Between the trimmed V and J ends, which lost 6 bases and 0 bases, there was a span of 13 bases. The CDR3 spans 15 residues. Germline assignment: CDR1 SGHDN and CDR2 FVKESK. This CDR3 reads CASSDRAGSTDTQYF. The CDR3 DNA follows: TGTGCCAGCAGTGACAGAGCAGGAAGCACAGATACGCAGTATTTT.

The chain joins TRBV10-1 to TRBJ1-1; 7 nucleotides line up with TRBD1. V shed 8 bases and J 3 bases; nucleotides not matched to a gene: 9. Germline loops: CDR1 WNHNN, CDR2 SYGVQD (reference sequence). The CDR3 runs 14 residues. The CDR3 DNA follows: TGCGCCAGCTCCAAGGGCAGGGGGGACACTGAAGCTTTCTTT. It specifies CASSKGRGDTEAFF.

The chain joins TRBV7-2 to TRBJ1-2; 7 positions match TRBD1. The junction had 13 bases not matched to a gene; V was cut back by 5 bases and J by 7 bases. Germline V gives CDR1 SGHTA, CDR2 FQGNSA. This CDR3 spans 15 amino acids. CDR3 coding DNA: TGTGCCAGCAGCCCACAATCGGGACAGCTGGGTGGCTACACCTTC. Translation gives CASSPQSGQLGGYTF.

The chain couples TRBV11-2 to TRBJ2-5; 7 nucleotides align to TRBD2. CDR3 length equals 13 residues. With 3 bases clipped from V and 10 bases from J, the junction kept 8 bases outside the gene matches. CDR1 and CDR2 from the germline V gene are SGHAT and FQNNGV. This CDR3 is CASSFAGEGVQYF. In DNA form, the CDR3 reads TGTGCCAGCAGCTTTGCGGGGGAGGGAGTCCAGTACTTC.